The source of this T cell receptor (beta chain) is a study of T-cell reconstitution after alpha-beta-depleted transplantation in children. Findings and caveats of the study: Roughly two months post-transplant, alpha-beta T cells reportedly originated from several hundred graft clones that had expanded. Day-60 TCRbeta diversity that was high in some patients was derived from surviving recipient T cells and thymic progenitors. One year after transplant, T-cell counts and diversity came mostly from newly produced T cells.

Unique molecular identifiers were used in preparing the TCRbeta library. MiXCR, run by TCRdb on the PCR reads, gives a single entry per CDR3 protein. The sample has fewer than 500,000 distinct CDR3 sequences; 43% are singletons. A remark on this clonotype: Its specificity is not known.

V lost 5 bases and J lost 14, with 16 bases in between. The CDR3 loop spans 12 amino acids. Germline values: CDR1 SGHVS, CDR2 FQNEAQ. The sequencing used PBMCs, collected before TCRalphabeta/CD19-depleted stem cell transplant. The source of this sequence is a girl aged 2-10 years with aplastic anemia, due to receive a stem cell transplant. The rearrangement links TRBV7-8 to TRBJ1-3; a possible D gene is TRBD1 (5 bases). The CDR3 nucleotides read TGTGCCAGCAGCCGCAACCGGGACCAGCTATATTTT. Amino acids: CASSRNRDQLYF.